Described below is a single T cell receptor (beta chain) sequence and its context. This specimen belongs to a study of blood T cell repertoires in COVID-19. This CDR3 spans 15 amino acids. Germline values: CDR1 SGHTA, CDR2 FQGNSA. The V and J ends lost 5 bases and 1 base, in that order; junction bases with no gene match: 8. Clones were read by immunoSEQ multiplex PCR, and TCRdb kept only the in-frame ones, dropping some. The sample includes more than 150,000 clones, around nine tenths of them seen just once. The chain has TRBV7-2 and TRBJ2-7, with 7 bases identical to TRBD2. This sequence was found in a man in his sixties with COVID-19, enrolled during active disease. Material for sequencing was peripheral blood. CDR3 sequence: CASSLSWGGSYEQYF. The CDR3 DNA is TGTGCCAGCAGCCTATCCTGGGGGGGGTCCTACGAGCAGTACTTC.